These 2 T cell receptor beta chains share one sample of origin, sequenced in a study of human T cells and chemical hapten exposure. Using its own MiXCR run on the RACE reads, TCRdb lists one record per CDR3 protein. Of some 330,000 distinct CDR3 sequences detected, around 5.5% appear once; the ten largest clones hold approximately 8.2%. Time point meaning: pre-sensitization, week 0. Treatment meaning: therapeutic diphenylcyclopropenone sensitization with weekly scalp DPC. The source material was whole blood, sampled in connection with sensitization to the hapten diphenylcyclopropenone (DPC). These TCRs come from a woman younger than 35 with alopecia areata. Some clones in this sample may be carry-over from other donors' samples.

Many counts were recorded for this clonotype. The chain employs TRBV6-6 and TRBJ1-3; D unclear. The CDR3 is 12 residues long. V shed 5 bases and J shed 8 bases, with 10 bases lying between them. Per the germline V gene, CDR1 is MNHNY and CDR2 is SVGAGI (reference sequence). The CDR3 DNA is TGTGCCAGCAGTACGGGCCCAGACACCATATATTTT. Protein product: CASSTGPDTIYF.

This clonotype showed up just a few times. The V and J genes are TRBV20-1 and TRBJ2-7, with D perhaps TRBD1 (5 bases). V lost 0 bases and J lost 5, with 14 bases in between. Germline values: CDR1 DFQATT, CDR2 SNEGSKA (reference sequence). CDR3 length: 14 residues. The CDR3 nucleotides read TGCAGTGCTAGAGAATCCAGGGCTCTGGACGAGCAGTACTTC. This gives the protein CSARESRALDEQYF.